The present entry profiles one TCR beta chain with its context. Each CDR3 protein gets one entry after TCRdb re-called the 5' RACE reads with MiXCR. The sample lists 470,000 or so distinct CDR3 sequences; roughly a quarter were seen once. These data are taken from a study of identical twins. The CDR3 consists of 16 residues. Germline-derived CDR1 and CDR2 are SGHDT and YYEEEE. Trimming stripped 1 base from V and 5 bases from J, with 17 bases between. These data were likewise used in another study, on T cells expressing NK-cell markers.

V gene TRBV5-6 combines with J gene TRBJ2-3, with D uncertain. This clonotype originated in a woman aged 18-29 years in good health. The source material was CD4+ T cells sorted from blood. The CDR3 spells CASSLHRSPQIDTQYF. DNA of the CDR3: TGTGCCAGCAGCTTGCATCGGAGCCCGCAAATAGATACGCAGTATTTT.